A single sample gave rise to the 11 T cell receptor beta chains below, sequenced in a study of control samples from healthy donors and cancer patients. Generated by immunoSEQ multiplex PCR, the TCRdb table keeps only in-frame clones and is missing some. The sample has 70,000 or so clones, approximately 87% seen once. The specimen was blood. The receptors were sampled from a middle-aged man in good health.

The rearrangement links TRBV21-1 to TRBJ2-7; TRBD2, the table's D call, lacks a check against the DNA. TRBV21-1 is assigned pseudogene status. The CDR3 contains 15 residues. Here the CDR3 reads CASSKGQRSSYEQYF. DNA for the CDR3: TGTGCCAGCAGCAAAGGGCAGCGAAGCTCCTACGAGCAGTACTTC.

The chain carries TRBV28 and TRBJ2-1; 11 bases align to TRBD2. V dropped 8 bases and J dropped 0; count of bases not matched to a gene: 0. This CDR3 has 14 residues. Germline V gene sequence: CDR1 MDHEN, CDR2 SYDVKM. CDR3 in amino acids: CASLAGGSYNEQFF. As DNA, the CDR3 is TGTGCCAGCCTAGCGGGGGGCTCCTACAATGAGCAGTTCTTC.

The V gene is TRBV19, the J gene TRBJ2-3; 14 bases line up with TRBD2. Per the germline V gene, CDR1 is LNHDA and CDR2 is SQIVND (reference sequence). V lost 3 bases to trimming and J lost 6 bases; unmatched junction nucleotides: 8. This CDR3 has 17 residues. The CDR3 DNA is TGTGCCAGTAGTATTCGTCGACTAGCGGGAGGGCCGGATACGCAGTATTTT. It codes for CASSIRRLAGGPDTQYF.

The genes are TRBV7-9 and TRBJ2-7; TRBD2 matches at 8 bases. V lost 5 bases, J lost 5 bases, and 11 bases stayed unmatched. CDR1 is SEHNR and CDR2 is FQNEAQ in the germline V gene (reference sequence). The CDR3 has 15 residues. The CDR3 bases are TGTGCCAGCAGCCAAACCGGACTAGCCCAGGACGAGCAGTACTTC. Protein: CASSQTGLAQDEQYF.

The chain recombines TRBV6-6 with TRBJ1-4; D is unclear. V lost 4 bases and J 0 bases, leaving 6 bases between the germline ends. CDR1 is MNHNY and CDR2 is SVGAGI in the germline V gene (reference sequence). The CDR3 has 14 amino acids. CDR3 sequence: CASSSNPTNEKLFF. The CDR3 DNA sequence: TGTGCCAGCAGTTCAAATCCAACTAATGAAAAACTGTTTTTT.

The V and J genes are TRBV15 and TRBJ1-1; D not certain. Germline CDR1 LNHNV, CDR2 YYDKDF (reference sequence). The germline V and J ends were trimmed by 9 bases and 0 bases, with 11 bases remaining between them. This CDR3 is 13 amino acids long. In DNA, the CDR3 is TGTGCCACACCCCGACGGATGAACACTGAAGCTTTCTTT. Its translation: CATPRRMNTEAFF.

The chain joins TRBV6-4 to TRBJ2-5, with TRBD2 matching over 15 bases. With 4 bases clipped from V and 0 bases from J, the junction kept 9 bases outside the gene matches. This CDR3 is 19 amino acids long. CDR1 and CDR2 (germline): MRHNA, SNTAGT. CDR3 in DNA: TGTGCCAGCAGTGGCCCACGGACTAGCGGGGGGGTGTACCAAGAGACCCAGTACTTC. Protein: CASSGPRTSGGVYQETQYF.

This chain links TRBV28 with TRBJ1-2; 11 bases are shared with TRBD1. Germline V lookup: CDR1 MDHEN, CDR2 SYDVKM. The junction had 7 bases not matched to a gene; V was cut back by 5 bases and J by 5 bases. The CDR3 is 15 residues long. CDR3 nucleotides: TGTGCCAGCAGTGAACCGGGACAGGGGGTTTATGGCTACACCTTC. It specifies CASSEPGQGVYGYTF.

The chain employs TRBV2 and TRBJ1-4, with D hard to call. CDR1 is SNHLY and CDR2 is FYNNEI in the germline V gene. The germline V and J ends were trimmed by 4 bases and 2 bases, with 14 bases remaining between them. CDR3 size: 16 residues. DNA of the CDR3: TGTGCCAGCAGTGGACACCCTCTTGGCACTAATGAAAAACTGTTTTTT. This translates into CASSGHPLGTNEKLFF.

This rearrangement joins TRBV5-8 to TRBJ2-3; no definite D call. From germline, CDR1 is SGHTS and CDR2 YDEGEE. V was cut by 4 bases and J by 0 bases, with 12 bases left in between. The CDR3 is made up of 15 amino acids. The CDR3 here is CASSLARRSTDTQYF. In DNA form, the CDR3 reads TGTGCCAGCAGCCTGGCGCGGAGAAGCACAGATACGCAGTATTTT.

The genes are TRBV4-1 and TRBJ2-7; D is possibly TRBD1 (6 bases). This CDR3 contains 14 residues. CDR1 is MGHRA and CDR2 is YSYEKL in the germline V gene. The V end was cut by 2 bases, the J end by 7 bases, with 15 bases between. The CDR3 DNA reads as TGCGCCAGCAGCCAAAGAAGCCGGGACACAGAGCAGTACTTC. This translates into CASSQRSRDTEQYF.